This paragraph covers one T cell receptor beta chain sequence. This sample was included in a study of blood T cell repertoires in COVID-19. Study at large: Samples representing acute and convalescent COVID-19 were sourced from the United States, Italy and Spain. PBMCs, B-cell-depleted T cells, or T cells provided the cDNA or gDNA that made up the material.

A Seattle source enrolled patients during active infection and followed them longitudinally. Authors' processing steps: Researchers report that nucleated cell counts were estimated from reference gene primer amplification. Here immunoSEQ multiplex PCR was the method, and the copy in TCRdb shows in-frame clones only, minus some. V, J and clone size are taken as reported in that table, and D and trimming were inferred from the DNA itself. The sample consists of a few hundred thousand clones, 75% to 85% of them appearing once. Germline CDR1 and CDR2: LGHDT and YNNKEL (reference sequence). Trimming pared 8 bases from V and 2 bases from J, leaving 9 bases between. This CDR3 has 13 amino acids.

The chain is built from TRBV3-1 (or the pseudogene TRBV3-2) and TRBJ2-2; D unclear. Sequencing input: peripheral blood. This TCR derives from a woman between 65 and 79 years old with COVID-19, enrolled during active disease. DNA of the CDR3: TGTGCCAGCTTAAACTTCAACACCGGGGAGCTGTTTTTT. Amino acids: CASLNFNTGELFF.